Listed here are 20 T cell receptor beta chains from one sample, sequenced in a study of cytomegalovirus exposure and HLA in healthy donors. PCR employed 60 Vbeta and 13 Jbeta primers. Sequenced by immunoSEQ multiplex PCR; TCRdb stores in-frame clones only, minus some. This table has around 120,000 clones, approximately 72% appearing once. The material sequenced was PBMCs. Every receptor here comes from a man aged 60 to 75 in good health and CMV-seropositive.

This clone showed up just a few times. The chain combines TRBV6-6 with TRBJ2-1; 8 bases agree with TRBD2. With 7 bases clipped from V and 6 bases from J, the junction kept 5 bases outside the gene matches. The CDR3 length is 13 residues. Germline values: CDR1 MNHNY, CDR2 SVGAGI (reference sequence). The CDR3: CASIPGGLNEQFF. CDR3 nucleotides: TGTGCCAGCATCCCGGGAGGGCTCAATGAGCAGTTCTTC.

CDR3 residues: CASGSYRGLGPYNEQFF. The CDR3 bases are TGTGCTAGTGGTTCCTACAGGGGCTTGGGGCCCTACAATGAGCAGTTCTTC. The J gene is TRBJ2-1, the V gene TRBV12-5, with 7 bases lining up with TRBD1. Germline values: CDR1 LGHNT, CDR2 FRNRAP. The CDR3 covers 17 residues. Trimming removed 4 bases from V and 2 bases from J; junction bases left unmatched: 11.

J is TRBJ1-2 and V is TRBV5-6; D not certain. The CDR3 runs to 13 residues. V lost 6 bases, J lost 2 bases, and 11 bases lay in between. CDR1 SGHDT and CDR2 YYEEEE come from the germline V gene. The CDR3: CASTRGLNYGYTF. In nucleotides, the CDR3 is TGTGCCAGCACCCGAGGACTGAACTATGGCTACACCTTC. The variable domain in full, with the rest retrieved from reference TRBV5-6 and TRBJ1-2, is DAGVTQSPTHLIKTRGQQVTLRCSPKSGHDTVSWYQQALGQGPQFIFQYYEEEERQRGNFPDRFSGHQFPNYSSELNVNALLLGDSALYLCASTRGLNYGYTFGSGTRLTVV.

J is TRBJ2-2 and V is TRBV6-1, with TRBD1 identical over 8 bases. This CDR3 spans 13 amino acids. Looked up from germline, CDR1 is MNHNS and CDR2 is SASEGT. Trimming cost V 4 bases and J 5 bases; bases outside gene matches: 0. The CDR3 sequence: CASSGQGTGELFF. CDR3 in DNA: TGTGCCAGCAGTGGACAGGGGACCGGGGAGCTGTTTTTT.

V usage is TRBV19 and J usage is TRBJ1-2, with 9 bases matching TRBD1. With 4 bases clipped from V and 5 bases from J, the junction kept 5 bases outside the gene matches. CDR3 length equals 14 residues. Germline V CDR1 and CDR2: LNHDA, SQIVND (reference sequence). CDR3 DNA sequence: TGTGCCAGTAGTAACCGGGACAGGGTATATGGCTACACCTTC. Its protein product is CASSNRDRVYGYTF.

The CDR3 coding sequence is TGTGCCAGCTCACCACCGTCGACAGCTCTCTCCTACGAGCAGTACTTC. Amino acid sequence: CASSPPSTALSYEQYF. The V call is TRBV18, the J call TRBJ2-7, with a weak D call TRBD1 (5 bases). CDR1 KGHSH and CDR2 LQKENI come from the germline V gene. Trimming shortened V by 0 bases and J by 0 bases, and 12 bases separated the two germline ends. This CDR3 contains 16 residues.

This chain connects TRBV6-5 to TRBJ1-1; no reliable D call. Trimming took off 7 bases at V and 3 bases at J, with 15 bases between the two ends. The length of the CDR3 is 14 residues. Germline V CDR1 and CDR2: MNHEY, SVGAGI. This CDR3 is CASKVNPGYTEAFF. In nucleotides, the CDR3 is TGTGCCAGCAAAGTTAACCCGGGGTACACTGAAGCTTTCTTT.

The chain is built from TRBV2 and TRBJ2-3; D is uncertain. Trimming pared 2 bases from V and 2 bases from J, leaving 8 bases between. This CDR3 has 14 residues. CDR1 is SNHLY, CDR2 FYNNEI, per germline. The CDR3 spells CASSERLVTDTQYF. The CDR3 region has the DNA TGTGCCAGCAGTGAAAGGCTAGTCACAGATACGCAGTATTTT.

The chain couples TRBV6-6 to TRBJ2-3, with D perhaps matching TRBD2 (6 bases). This CDR3 has 16 amino acids. Germline assignment: CDR1 MNHNY and CDR2 SVGAGI (reference sequence). The V end lost 4 bases, the J end lost 4 bases, and 18 bases lay between the germline ends. DNA for the CDR3: TGTGCCAGCAGTTCCCTAAGGCGGGGTCAGGCAGATACGCAGTATTTT. Translated, it gives CASSSLRRGQADTQYF.

The genes are TRBV2 and TRBJ1-6, with 8 bases lining up with TRBD1. CDR3 length: 14 residues. The ends lost 6 bases at V and 5 bases at J; junction bases unmatched: 3. Germline V gene lookup returns CDR1 SNHLY and CDR2 FYNNEI. In DNA form, the CDR3 reads TGTGCCAGCAGCCAGGGGGCAAATAATTCACCCCTCCACTTT. It codes for CASSQGANNSPLHF.

The rearrangement uses TRBV7-8 and TRBJ1-2; weak D call: TRBD1 (6 bases). Germline lookup yields CDR1 SGHVS and CDR2 FQNEAQ. This CDR3 region has 15 residues. The V end was cut by 2 bases, the J end by 4 bases, with 14 bases between. The CDR3 DNA follows: TGTGCCAGCAGCTTAAGGGACACAACGACCTATGGCTACACCTTC. Translating it yields CASSLRDTTTYGYTF. The full variable domain, rest sourced from reference TRBV7-8 and TRBJ1-2, is GAGVSQSPRYKVAKRGQDVALRCDPISGHVSLFWYQQALGQGPEFLTYFQNEAQLDKSGLPSDRFFAERPEGSVSTLKIQRTQQEDSAVYLCASSLRDTTTYGYTFGSGTRLTVV.

CDR3 amino acids: CASSLAGGVDTEAFF. CDR3 nucleotide sequence: TGCGCCAGCAGCTTGGCCGGGGGGGTTGACACTGAAGCTTTCTTT. This chain joins TRBV5-1 and TRBJ1-1, with D maybe TRBD1 (5 bases). This CDR3 region has 15 residues. Germline V CDR1 and CDR2: SGHRS, YFSETQ. V was pared by 0 bases and J by 3 bases, with 12 bases between.

The V gene is TRBV13, the J gene TRBJ2-7, with 7 bases lining up with TRBD1. The germline V gene encodes CDR1 PRHDT and CDR2 FYEKMQ (reference sequence). J lost 2 bases, V lost 6 bases, and 10 bases had no gene match. The CDR3 contains 15 residues. The CDR3 DNA reads TGTGCCAGCAGTGAAAGTCCGGGACAGCCCTACGAGCAGTACTTC. Its protein is CASSESPGQPYEQYF.

The chain recombines TRBV30 with TRBJ1-2; no clear D gene. V lost 5 bases, J lost 2 bases, and 15 bases lay in between. The germline gives CDR1 GTSNPN, CDR2 SVGIG (reference sequence). This CDR3 contains 14 residues. The CDR3 DNA is TGTGCCTGGCGACGGGATTCAAGGAACTATGGCTACACCTTC. Amino acid sequence: CAWRRDSRNYGYTF. The variable domain in full, with the rest retrieved from reference TRBV30 and TRBJ1-2, is SQTIHQWPATLVQPVGSPLSLECTVEGTSNPNLYWYRQAAGRGLQLLFYSVGIGQISSEVPQNLSASRPQDRQFILSSKKLLLSDSGFYLCAWRRDSRNYGYTFGSGTRLTVV.

V usage is TRBV5-1 and J usage is TRBJ2-2; 7 nucleotides line up with TRBD1. The CDR3 totals 15 residues. The germline V gene encodes CDR1 SGHRS and CDR2 YFSETQ. V lost 3 bases, J lost 0 bases, and 2 bases stayed unmatched. CDR3 in DNA: TGCGCCAGCAGCTGGACAGGCGCGAACACCGGGGAGCTGTTTTTT. Its translation: CASSWTGANTGELFF.

This chain connects TRBV6-1 to TRBJ1-1; D is unclear. CDR1 MNHNS and CDR2 SASEGT come from the germline V gene. V was trimmed by 3 bases and J by 0 bases, leaving 11 bases between them. CDR3 length: 15 amino acids. The CDR3 protein is CASSDSSVMNTEAFF. CDR3 bases: TGTGCCAGCAGTGATAGTTCGGTGATGAACACTGAAGCTTTCTTT.

CDR3 bases: TGTGCCAGCAGCGCGGGGGCTAATGAAAAACTGTTTTTT. The encoded protein is CASSAGANEKLFF. J is TRBJ1-4 and V is TRBV6-5; a possible D gene is TRBD1 (5 bases). CDR1 and CDR2 (germline): MNHEY, SVGAGI. CDR3 length: 13 residues. V shed 6 bases and J shed 3 bases, with 8 bases lying between them.

This clone was seen just once. V gene TRBV7-2 combines with J gene TRBJ1-1; D may be TRBD1 (5 bases). This CDR3 contains 14 residues. CDR1 and CDR2 (germline): SGHTA, FQGNSA. V dropped 3 bases and J dropped 6 bases, with 14 bases sitting between them. As DNA, the CDR3 is TGTGCCAGCAGCTTTCGTCGGGGGTCATCTGAAGCTTTCTTT. It codes for CASSFRRGSSEAFF.

J is TRBJ2-7 and V is TRBV6-1; 8 nucleotides agree with TRBD1. The J segment lost 4 bases and the V segment lost 6 bases, leaving 11 bases of the junction unmatched. The germline V gene encodes CDR1 MNHNS and CDR2 SASEGT. The CDR3 runs to 15 residues. In DNA form, the CDR3 reads TGTGCCAGCAGACTAGGGACAGGCACCTCTTACGAGCAGTACTTC. This encodes CASRLGTGTSYEQYF.

This clone was counted a single time. The rearrangement links TRBV19 to TRBJ2-2, with D perhaps TRBD1 (6 bases). The germline CDR1 and CDR2 sequences are LNHDA and SQIVND (reference sequence). Between the trimmed V and J ends, which lost 1 base and 5 bases, there was a span of 11 bases. The CDR3 has 15 residues. CDR3 in amino acids: CASSIGRGRTGELFF. CDR3 coding DNA: TGTGCCAGTAGTATAGGCAGGGGAAGGACCGGGGAGCTGTTTTTT.